A single sample is the source of the 17 T cell receptor beta chains below, sequenced in a study of cytomegalovirus exposure and HLA in healthy donors. With 60 Vbeta and 13 Jbeta primers, the PCR was carried out. The repertoire was sequenced with immunoSEQ multiplex PCR; TCRdb's copy has only in-frame clones and lacks some. The sample records under 250,000 clones, about 80% being singletons. The material sequenced was PBMCs. The origin of the receptors is a man in his forties in good health and CMV-seropositive.

This clone has just a few counts. The chain joins TRBV2 to TRBJ2-7; a weak D match, TRBD2 (5 bases). Trimming took 4 bases from V and 3 from J, leaving 7 bases between them. CDR1 is SNHLY, CDR2 FYNNEI, per germline. This CDR3 has 12 residues. The CDR3 protein is CASSGAGYEQYF. The CDR3 bases are TGTGCCAGCAGTGGGGCGGGCTACGAGCAGTACTTC.

The rearrangement links TRBV7-2 to TRBJ2-5; 8 nucleotides match TRBD1. V shed 1 base, J shed 5 bases, and the junction held 6 bases outside the gene matches. Germline assignment: CDR1 SGHTA and CDR2 FQGNSA. The CDR3 is made up of 15 amino acids. The DNA for the CDR3 is TGTGCCAGCAGCTTAGAGACAGGGGCTACGGAGACCCAGTACTTC. Encoded protein: CASSLETGATETQYF. Full variable domain (rest looked up from reference TRBV7-2 and TRBJ2-5): GAGVSQSPSNKVTEKGKDVELRCDPISGHTALYWYRQSLGQGLEFLIYFQGNSAPDKSGLPSDRFSAERTGGSVSTLTIQRTQQEDSAVYLCASSLETGATETQYFGPGTRLLVL.

The V gene is TRBV6-5, the J gene TRBJ2-1, with D maybe TRBD1 (5 bases). The CDR3 runs 16 residues. Deletions cut 3 bases from V and 1 base from J, with 13 bases between. Germline V gene lookup returns CDR1 MNHEY and CDR2 SVGAGI. The CDR3: CASSYEAGISYNEQFF. The CDR3, as DNA: TGTGCCAGCAGTTATGAAGCAGGGATATCCTACAATGAGCAGTTCTTC.

The chain links TRBV9 to TRBJ2-7; TRBD2 aligns across 14 bases. The ends lost 0 bases at V and 4 bases at J; junction bases unmatched: 0. Germline CDR1 is SGDLS and CDR2 is YYNGEE. The CDR3 runs 15 residues. The CDR3 loop is CASSVGTSGGYEQYF. The CDR3 nucleotides read TGTGCCAGCAGCGTAGGGACTAGCGGGGGGTACGAGCAGTACTTC.

The chain combines TRBV28 with TRBJ1-5; D is undetermined. The germline gives CDR1 MDHEN, CDR2 SYDVKM. Trimming left V 6 bases short and J 2 bases short, with 5 bases between. The CDR3 has 12 amino acids. This CDR3 reads CASSPGNQPQHF. The CDR3 nucleotides read TGTGCCAGCAGCCCCGGCAATCAGCCCCAGCATTTT.

This clone occurred once. The chain links TRBV29-1 to TRBJ2-1, with 13 bases matching TRBD2. V trimming: 7 bases; J trimming: 7 bases; junction bases outside the gene matches: 4. The CDR3 has 13 residues. The V gene's germline CDR1 is SQVTM and CDR2 ANQGSEA. This CDR3 reads CSGEGLAGNEQFF. DNA for the CDR3: TGCAGCGGGGAGGGACTAGCGGGAAATGAGCAGTTCTTC.

The CDR3 loop reads CASSLAGIVAGDTQYF. In DNA form, the CDR3 reads TGCGCCAGCAGCTTGGCGGGGATTGTTGCTGGAGATACGCAGTATTTT. The chain employs TRBV5-1 and TRBJ2-3; possible D gene TRBD2, 5 bases. Germline CDR1 reads SGHRS; CDR2 reads YFSETQ. V shed 0 bases and J shed 5 bases, with 16 bases lying between them. The CDR3 runs 16 residues.

J is TRBJ2-1 and V is TRBV5-1, with D unresolved. Trimming removed 0 bases from V and 4 bases from J, with 14 bases in between. This CDR3 region has 16 residues. Germline V gene sequence: CDR1 SGHRS, CDR2 YFSETQ. CDR3 in amino acids: CASSLVMAVPYNEQFF. The CDR3 coding sequence is TGCGCCAGCAGCTTGGTAATGGCGGTCCCTTACAATGAGCAGTTCTTC.

The rearrangement joins TRBV2 to TRBJ2-1; 14 bases are shared with TRBD2. Germline assignment: CDR1 SNHLY and CDR2 FYNNEI. V shed 6 bases, J shed 9 bases, and the junction held 7 bases outside the gene matches. CDR3 length equals 15 residues. The CDR3 sequence is CASRGLAGVVGEQFF. The CDR3 coding sequence is TGTGCCAGCAGGGGACTAGCGGGAGTTGTGGGTGAGCAGTTCTTC.

This clone appeared a few times. The chain links TRBV4-1 to TRBJ2-5; 7 positions agree with TRBD1. After removal of 1 base from V and 4 bases from J, the junction contained 3 bases not matched to a gene. The germline V gene encodes CDR1 MGHRA and CDR2 YSYEKL. The CDR3 covers 14 residues. The CDR3 loop is CASSQGQGGETQYF. CDR3 bases: TGCGCCAGCAGCCAAGGACAGGGCGGAGAGACCCAGTACTTC.

CDR3 residues: CASSYIGNTGELFF. The CDR3 bases are TGTGCCAGCAGTTACATCGGGAACACCGGGGAGCTGTTTTTT. V and J are TRBV6-5 and TRBJ2-2; D not certain. CDR1 is MNHEY and CDR2 is SVGAGI in the germline V gene. This CDR3 is built from 14 residues. V lost 2 bases and J 1 base, leaving 5 bases between the germline ends.

The chain couples TRBV10-1 to TRBJ2-1; 7 positions agree with TRBD2. The germline V gene encodes CDR1 WNHNN and CDR2 SYGVQD (reference sequence). The CDR3 has 16 residues. The junction had 6 bases not matched to a gene; V was cut back by 4 bases and J by 0 bases. CDR3: CASSVQRGFSYNEQFF. DNA for the CDR3: TGCGCCAGCAGTGTCCAGCGGGGCTTCTCCTACAATGAGCAGTTCTTC.

The chain carries TRBV15 and TRBJ2-2; perhaps TRBD1 as D (6 bases). Trimming left V 5 bases short and J 4 bases short, with 11 bases between. The CDR3 extends over 14 amino acids. Germline CDR1 LNHNV, CDR2 YYDKDF (reference sequence). The CDR3 DNA is TGTGCCACCAGCCTAGGGGGTCTCACCGGGGAGCTGTTTTTT. Translation gives CATSLGGLTGELFF.

V is TRBV2 and J is TRBJ2-2, with D possibly being TRBD2 (5 bases). The CDR3 is made up of 13 amino acids. V gave up 9 bases and J gave up 7 bases, with 15 bases separating them. Germline-derived CDR1 and CDR2 are SNHLY and FYNNEI. CDR3 amino acids: CARGTRAFGELFF. In nucleotides, the CDR3 is TGTGCCAGGGGTACGAGGGCGTTCGGGGAGCTGTTTTTT.

This chain connects TRBV11-3 to TRBJ1-2, with a tentative D call TRBD1 (5 bases). Trimming stripped 5 bases from V and 4 bases from J, with 20 bases between. The CDR3 covers 16 residues. The germline gives CDR1 SGHNT, CDR2 YENEEA. The CDR3 loop is CASSQIAGGSFYGYTF. The DNA of the CDR3 is TGTGCCAGCAGCCAGATAGCCGGGGGAAGCTTCTATGGCTACACCTTC.

The chain couples TRBV30 to TRBJ1-1, with 7 bases fitting TRBD1. With 4 bases clipped from V and 6 bases from J, the junction kept 5 bases outside the gene matches. Germline values: CDR1 GTSNPN, CDR2 SVGIG (reference sequence). The CDR3 sequence is 12 residues long. The CDR3 loop is CAWKEGAAEAFF. DNA of the CDR3: TGTGCCTGGAAGGAGGGGGCCGCTGAAGCTTTCTTT.

This clone occurred a few times. J is TRBJ1-4 and V is TRBV30, with D perhaps TRBD1 (6 bases). The ends were cut back, 6 bases at V and 7 bases at J, with 18 bases in the middle. CDR3 length: 14 amino acids. Germline V gene lookup returns CDR1 GTSNPN and CDR2 SVGIG (reference sequence). The CDR3 bases are TGTGCCTGTTCACCCCTGGGGGCTGGTGAAAAACTGTTTTTT. Translation gives CACSPLGAGEKLFF.